The 2 T cell receptor beta chains reported below all come from one sample, sequenced in a study of early T cells in non-severe SARS-CoV-2 infection. From the 5' RACE reads, TCRdb called clonotypes with MiXCR, one entry per CDR3 protein. The table records 85,000 to 120,000 distinct CDR3 sequences, about an eighth of them present only once. Material for sequencing was whole blood. The receptors were gathered from an adult who was a healthcare worker with PCR-confirmed SARS-CoV-2 infection or an uninfected control (not recorded which).

The chain uses TRBV2 and TRBJ2-3; a possible D gene is TRBD2 (6 bases). V lost 8 bases and J lost 0, with 9 bases in between. The CDR3 length is 13 residues. Germline V lookup: CDR1 SNHLY, CDR2 FYNNEI. The CDR3 here is CASAGLSTDTQYF. In DNA, the CDR3 is TGTGCCAGCGCGGGGTTGAGCACAGATACGCAGTATTTT.

This clonotype was counted many times. The chain carries TRBV12-3 or TRBV12-4 and TRBJ2-5; 10 nucleotides match TRBD2. With V trimmed by 3 bases and J by 4 bases, 8 bases remained unmatched. The CDR3 spans 16 residues. The CDR3 spells CASSLRLAGGSETQYF. CDR3 bases: TGTGCCAGCAGTTTGAGGTTAGCGGGAGGCTCAGAGACCCAGTACTTC.